Below, 30 T cell receptor beta chains from the same sample are listed, as sequenced in a study of OX40 agonist ivuxolimab in advanced cancers. TCRdb's table, derived via immunoSEQ multiplex PCR, lists solely in-frame clones and lacks some. Here the sample spans approximately 89,000 clones, roughly 84% being singletons. The starting material was CD4+ or CD8+ T cells sorted from blood, obtained in a trial of the OX40 agonist ivuxolimab. Receptor source: an adult with an advanced solid tumor such as melanoma, head and neck, liver or kidney cancer.

The chain has TRBV5-4 and TRBJ2-1; TRBD2 agrees at 7 bases. Germline V gene sequence: CDR1 SGHNT, CDR2 YYREEE (reference sequence). The CDR3 has 15 amino acids. Germline trimming cut 4 bases from V and 4 bases from J; bases unmatched to any gene: 8. The DNA of the CDR3 is TGTGCCAGCAGCCCGGGGGGACTCGAGTACAATGAGCAGTTCTTC. This gives the protein CASSPGGLEYNEQFF.

The V gene is TRBV27, the J gene TRBJ2-7; D might be TRBD1 (5 bases). The V gene's germline CDR1 is MNHEY and CDR2 SMNVEV (reference sequence). With 2 bases removed from V and 2 bases from J, the gap between germline ends came to 13 bases. The CDR3 is 15 residues long. CDR3 sequence reads: CASSLLVAGTYEQYF. CDR3 DNA: TGTGCCAGCAGTTTACTGGTGGCAGGGACCTACGAGCAGTACTTC.

The chain recombines TRBV6-1 with TRBJ1-1, with D tentatively TRBD1 (5 bases). V gave up 4 bases and J gave up 1 base, with 7 bases separating them. This CDR3 contains 13 residues. Looked up from germline, CDR1 is MNHNS and CDR2 is SASEGT. In DNA, the CDR3 is TGTGCCAGCAGTGCCAGGGAGAACACTGAAGCTTTCTTT. It encodes CASSARENTEAFF.

The chain couples TRBV5-5 to TRBJ2-7; TRBD1 matches 7 bases. V lost 0 bases to trimming and J lost 4 bases; unmatched junction nucleotides: 7. This CDR3 spans 15 amino acids. Germline CDR1 SGHKS, CDR2 YYEKEE (reference sequence). CDR3 DNA sequence: TGTGCCAGCAGCTTGGAGACAGGGAACACGTACGAGCAGTACTTC. Its protein is CASSLETGNTYEQYF.

This clone has a handful of counts. The chain has TRBV11-2 and TRBJ1-1; 8 bases are a match to TRBD1. CDR1 SGHAT and CDR2 FQNNGV come from the germline V gene. With V trimmed by 3 bases and J by 0 bases, 12 bases remained unmatched. The CDR3 sequence is 18 residues long. CDR3 coding DNA: TGTGCCAGCAGCTTTGGTTTCGTTAGGACAGGGATGAACACTGAAGCTTTCTTT. Its protein is CASSFGFVRTGMNTEAFF. The variable domain in full, with the rest retrieved from reference TRBV11-2 and TRBJ1-1, is EAGVAQSPRYKIIEKRQSVAFWCNPISGHATLYWYQQILGQGPKLLIQFQNNGVVDDSQLPKDRFSAERLKGVDSTLKIQPAKLEDSAVYLCASSFGFVRTGMNTEAFFGQGTRLTVV.

DNA for the CDR3: TGTGCCAGCAGTGAAGGGTCTGCGGTGGGGGCAGATACGCAGTATTTT. Translated, it gives CASSEGSAVGADTQYF. The gene calls are TRBV6-1 and TRBJ2-3; possibly TRBD1 or TRBD2 for D (5 bases each). CDR3 length: 16 residues. The V gene lost 1 base and the J gene lost 4 bases, with 15 bases spanning the gap. Per the germline V gene, CDR1 is MNHNS and CDR2 is SASEGT.

The chain uses TRBV6-6 and TRBJ2-7; 9 bases are shared with TRBD1. CDR3 length: 13 residues. Germline V gene sequence: CDR1 MNHNY, CDR2 SVGAGI (reference sequence). The ends lost 4 bases at V and 8 bases at J; junction bases unmatched: 6. The CDR3 nucleotides read TGTGCCAGCAGTTGGACGACAGGGGGGAAGCAGTACTTC. Translated: CASSWTTGGKQYF.

The chain uses TRBV30 and TRBJ2-7, with a tentative D call TRBD2 (6 bases). Germline assignment: CDR1 GTSNPN and CDR2 SVGIG (reference sequence). This CDR3 spans 10 amino acids. The V and J ends lost 5 bases and 12 bases respectively, with 14 bases between them. CDR3 sequence: CAWGGVRLYF. The CDR3 region has the DNA TGTGCCTGGGGCGGGGTCAGGTTGTACTTC. The entire variable domain, with the rest obtained from reference TRBV30 and TRBJ2-7, is as follows: SQTIHQWPATLVQPVGSPLSLECTVEGTSNPNLYWYRQAAGRGLQLLFYSVGIGQISSEVPQNLSASRPQDRQFILSSKKLLLSDSGFYLCAWGGVRLYFGPGTRLTVT.

V usage is TRBV2 and J usage is TRBJ1-2; TRBD1 matches 7 bases. J was trimmed by 2 bases and V by 4 bases; bases with no gene match: 4. Per germline, CDR1 SNHLY and CDR2 FYNNEI. The CDR3 contains 14 residues. CDR3 nucleotides: TGTGCCAGCAGTGGACAGGGAGTCAACTATGGCTACACCTTC. As protein: CASSGQGVNYGYTF.

This rearrangement joins TRBV5-1 to TRBJ2-1, with a tentative D call TRBD2 (6 bases). This CDR3 spans 15 amino acids. Germline assignment: CDR1 SGHRS and CDR2 YFSETQ. V lost 4 bases and J 7 bases, leaving 18 bases between the germline ends. CDR3 DNA sequence: TGCGCCAGCAGCGCTCGGGACGCGGGGCAGAATGAGCAGTTCTTC. Protein: CASSARDAGQNEQFF.

The rearrangement uses TRBV7-2 and TRBJ2-3; D ambiguous. V was clipped by 2 bases and J by 10 bases, with 16 bases between them. Germline CDR1 reads SGHTA; CDR2 reads FQGNSA. The CDR3 runs to 14 residues. For the CDR3, the DNA is TGTGCCAGCAGCTTACGAAGGGCCCCGGCTGCGCAGTATTTT. The encoded protein is CASSLRRAPAAQYF. Combining the CDR3 with reference TRBV7-2 and TRBJ2-3 gives the whole variable domain GAGVSQSPSNKVTEKGKDVELRCDPISGHTALYWYRQSLGQGLEFLIYFQGNSAPDKSGLPSDRFSAERTGGSVSTLTIQRTQQEDSAVYLCASSLRRAPAAQYFGPGTRLTVL.

This chain connects TRBV11-2 to TRBJ1-2; tentative D call: TRBD1 (5 bases). Trimming cost V 2 bases and J 8 bases, with 15 bases left between them. The CDR3 sequence is 14 residues long. In germline, CDR1 is SGHAT, CDR2 FQNNGV. CDR3 in DNA: TGTGCCAGCAGCTTAAGTTCGGGGGAAGGAGGCTACACCTTC. Translation: CASSLSSGEGGYTF.

The chain recombines TRBV10-3 with TRBJ1-2, with a weak D call TRBD1 (5 bases). Germline CDR1 and CDR2: ENHRY and SYGVKD. Trimming pared 3 bases from V and 1 base from J, leaving 18 bases between. There are 17 residues in the CDR3. CDR3 sequence: CAISEPGDSPFNYGYTF. The CDR3 DNA follows: TGTGCCATCAGTGAACCCGGAGACAGTCCATTTAACTATGGCTACACCTTC.

The V call is TRBV5-1, the J call TRBJ1-2; no clear D. The CDR3 sequence is 13 residues long. With 0 bases removed from V and 6 bases from J, the gap between germline ends came to 9 bases. Germline V gene sequence: CDR1 SGHRS, CDR2 YFSETQ. As DNA, the CDR3 is TGCGCCAGCAGCTTGGAAATCTGGGATGGCTACACCTTC. Residues: CASSLEIWDGYTF.

J is TRBJ2-7 and V is TRBV6-1; 8 nucleotides agree with TRBD2. In germline, CDR1 is MNHNS, CDR2 SASEGT. Trimming removed 5 bases from V and 3 bases from J; junction bases left unmatched: 9. The CDR3 runs to 15 residues. CDR3 nucleotide sequence: TGTGCCAGCAGTCCGGGGGGGGTATGGAACTACGAGCAGTACTTC. This translates into CASSPGGVWNYEQYF.

Here the CDR3 reads CASPNPGQGLYEQYF. The CDR3 nucleotides are TGCGCCAGCCCTAACCCGGGACAGGGATTGTACGAGCAGTACTTC. The chain combines TRBV23-1 with TRBJ2-7; TRBD1 matches at 9 bases. TRBV23-1 is filed as an ORF, its function uncertain. V trimming: 8 bases; J trimming: 4 bases; junction bases outside the gene matches: 12. CDR3 length equals 15 residues.

V gene TRBV20-1 combines with J gene TRBJ1-2, with D possibly TRBD1 on 5 matching bases. CDR1 is DFQATT and CDR2 is SNEGSKA in the germline V gene (reference sequence). V was shortened by 6 bases and J by 8 bases, with 13 bases between the two germline ends. The CDR3 spans 11 residues. The CDR3, as DNA: TGCAGTGCCCTAAGAGGGGTCGGCTACACCTTC. This sequence encodes CSALRGVGYTF.

This rearrangement joins TRBV23-1 to TRBJ2-4; TRBD2 is a possible D gene (6 bases). TRBV23-1 is flagged as an ORF with uncertain function. V was shortened by 0 bases and J by 6 bases, with 9 bases between the two germline ends. The CDR3 runs to 14 residues. CDR3 nucleotide sequence: TGCGCCAGCAGTCAATCTGGAGGGCGAAACATTCAGTACTTC. It is translated as CASSQSGGRNIQYF.

This chain links TRBV18 with TRBJ1-5; TRBD1 matches at 7 bases. V was pared by 4 bases and J by 0 bases, with 15 bases of the junction left unmatched. CDR3 size: 19 residues. CDR1 is KGHSH, CDR2 LQKENI, per germline. CDR3 sequence: CASSLRDSTNSNSNQPQHF. CDR3 coding DNA: TGTGCCAGCTCACTACGGGACAGCACGAATTCCAATAGCAATCAGCCCCAGCATTTT.

CDR3 bases: TGTGCCAGCAGCTTTCTCATCCCTAGCACAGATACGCAGTATTTT. It codes for CASSFLIPSTDTQYF. The rearrangement joins TRBV11-1 to TRBJ2-3, with D unclear. The CDR3 length is 15 residues. With 3 bases removed from V and 0 bases from J, the gap between germline ends came to 10 bases. Germline V CDR1 and CDR2: SGHAT, FQDESV (reference sequence). The full variable domain, with the rest looked up from reference TRBV11-1 and TRBJ2-3, is EAEVAQSPRYKITEKSQAVAFWCDPISGHATLYWYRQILGQGPELLVQFQDESVVDDSQLPKDRFSAERLKGVDSTLKIQPAELGDSAMYLCASSFLIPSTDTQYFGPGTRLTVL.

This rearrangement joins TRBV7-8 to TRBJ1-5, with D unclear. The CDR3 contains 15 residues. The germline V gene has CDR1 SGHVS and CDR2 FQNEAQ. The V end lost 7 bases, the J end lost 4 bases, and 17 bases lay between the germline ends. The CDR3 region has the DNA TGTGCCAGCATCCCCCCGGGCCCCGTGAATCAGCCCCAGCATTTT. Translated: CASIPPGPVNQPQHF.

This clone was detected a few times. The chain employs TRBV29-1 and TRBJ2-2; possibly TRBD2 for D (5 bases). Germline lookup yields CDR1 SQVTM and CDR2 ANQGSEA. The CDR3 length is 12 residues. Trimming pared 1 base from V and 5 bases from J, leaving 5 bases between. The CDR3 nucleotides read TGCAGCGTTGAAGGGAGGACCGGGGAGCTGTTTTTT. It encodes CSVEGRTGELFF.

The chain couples TRBV6-1 to TRBJ1-6, with TRBD1 matching 8 bases. Germline CDR1 reads MNHNS; CDR2 reads SASEGT. V shed 6 bases and J 7 bases; nucleotides not matched to a gene: 5. The CDR3 is made up of 14 amino acids. The DNA for the CDR3 is TGTGCCAGCAGGGACAGGGCGAGAAATTCACCCCTCCACTTT. Protein: CASRDRARNSPLHF.

The gene calls are TRBV7-8 and TRBJ2-3; D is unresolved. Per germline, CDR1 SGHVS and CDR2 FQNEAQ. V lost 5 bases and J 2 bases, leaving 14 bases between the germline ends. The CDR3 is 15 residues long. DNA of the CDR3: TGTGCCAGCAGCCGCGCCCACAGCTTCACAGATACGCAGTATTTT. It yields the protein CASSRAHSFTDTQYF.

This clone was detected a few times. This chain uses TRBV6-6 with TRBJ1-6, with a weak D call TRBD1 (5 bases). CDR3 length: 16 residues. Trimming stripped 6 bases from V and 0 bases from J, with 12 bases between. Germline assignment: CDR1 MNHNY and CDR2 SVGAGI (reference sequence). The CDR3 DNA reads as TGTGCCAGCAGACGGGACGCGAGCTCCTATAATTCACCCCTCCACTTT. This gives the protein CASRRDASSYNSPLHF.

V and J are TRBV19 and TRBJ1-2; TRBD1 might be the D (6 bases). Trimming took 7 bases from V and 2 from J, leaving 14 bases between them. This CDR3 has 14 residues. Germline-derived CDR1 and CDR2 are LNHDA and SQIVND (reference sequence). In DNA form, the CDR3 reads TGTGCCAGTAAAAATAGGGGGTCGAACTATGGCTACACCTTC. This encodes CASKNRGSNYGYTF. Looking up the rest from reference TRBV19 and TRBJ1-2 gives the full variable domain: DGGITQSPKYLFRKEGQNVTLSCEQNLNHDAMYWYRQDPGQGLRLIYYSQIVNDFQKGDIAEGYSVSREKKESFPLTVTSAQKNPTAFYLCASKNRGSNYGYTFGSGTRLTVV.

J is TRBJ1-1 and V is TRBV7-8; a possible D gene is TRBD1 (5 bases). V dropped 5 bases and J dropped 1 base, with 14 bases sitting between them. Germline V CDR1 and CDR2: SGHVS, FQNEAQ. This CDR3 region has 15 residues. The CDR3 spells CASSRVEGSNTEAFF. CDR3 nucleotide sequence: TGTGCCAGCAGCCGGGTTGAGGGGTCGAACACTGAAGCTTTCTTT. Drawing the rest from reference TRBV7-8 and TRBJ1-1, the complete variable domain is GAGVSQSPRYKVAKRGQDVALRCDPISGHVSLFWYQQALGQGPEFLTYFQNEAQLDKSGLPSDRFFAERPEGSVSTLKIQRTQQEDSAVYLCASSRVEGSNTEAFFGQGTRLTVV.

The chain couples TRBV5-8 to TRBJ1-1, with 10 bases aligning to TRBD1. Germline CDR1 reads SGHTS; CDR2 reads YDEGEE. After removal of 0 bases from V and 6 bases from J, the junction contained 5 bases not matched to a gene. The CDR3 has 15 residues. The CDR3 DNA reads as TGTGCCAGCAGCTTGGAGGACAGGGGGAGTGCTGAAGCTTTCTTT. Translation: CASSLEDRGSAEAFF.

This clone has only one observation. V is TRBV21-1 and J is TRBJ2-4; the table's D call TRBD2 went unverified against the DNA. TRBV21-1 is shown as a pseudogene. CDR3 length equals 16 residues. The CDR3, as DNA: TGTGCCAGCAGCAAAGGAGGGGAGGGAACCAAAAACATTCAGTACTTC. It translates to CASSKGGEGTKNIQYF.

On this clone itself: This same CDR3 is encoded by further DNA sequences in the sample. The chain is built from TRBV5-1 and TRBJ1-5, with TRBD1 matching over 8 bases. The CDR3 has 16 residues. The V segment lost 0 bases and the J segment 4 bases; nucleotides outside the gene matches: 6. Germline CDR1 and CDR2: SGHRS and YFSETQ. The CDR3 loop is CASSLGDRGGNQPQHF. The CDR3 DNA reads TGCGCCAGCAGCTTGGGTGACAGGGGAGGAAATCAGCCCCAGCATTTT.